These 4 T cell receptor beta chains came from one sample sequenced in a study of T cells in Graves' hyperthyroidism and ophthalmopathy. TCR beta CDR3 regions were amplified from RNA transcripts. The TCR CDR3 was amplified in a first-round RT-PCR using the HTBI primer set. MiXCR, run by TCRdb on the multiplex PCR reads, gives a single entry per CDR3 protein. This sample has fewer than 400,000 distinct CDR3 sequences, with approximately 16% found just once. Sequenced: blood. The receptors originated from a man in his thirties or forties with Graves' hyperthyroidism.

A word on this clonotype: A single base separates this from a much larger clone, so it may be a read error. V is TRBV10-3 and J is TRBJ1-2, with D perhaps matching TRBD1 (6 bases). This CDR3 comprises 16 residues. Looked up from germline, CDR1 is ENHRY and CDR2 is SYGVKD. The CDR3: CAISESNRVRNYGCTF. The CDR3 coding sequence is TGTGCCATCAGTGAGTCGAACAGGGTGCGGAATTATGGCTGCACCTTC.

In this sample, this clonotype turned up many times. The CDR3 region has the DNA TGTGCCAGCAGTCATAATACGAACACTGAAGCTTTCTTT. Translated: CASSHNTNTEAFF. This sequence joins TRBV6-1 and TRBJ1-1; no definite D call. The CDR3 is made up of 13 amino acids. In germline, CDR1 is MNHNS, CDR2 SASEGT. The germline V and J ends were trimmed by 5 bases and 1 base, with 8 bases remaining between them.

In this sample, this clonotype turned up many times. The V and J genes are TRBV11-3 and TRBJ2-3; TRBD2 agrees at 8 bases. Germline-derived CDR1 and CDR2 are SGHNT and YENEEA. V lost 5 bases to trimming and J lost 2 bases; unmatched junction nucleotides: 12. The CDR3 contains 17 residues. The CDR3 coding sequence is TGTGCCAGCAGCCCCGGGGTAGCGGGAACCCCCACAGATACGCAGTATTTT. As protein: CASSPGVAGTPTDTQYF.

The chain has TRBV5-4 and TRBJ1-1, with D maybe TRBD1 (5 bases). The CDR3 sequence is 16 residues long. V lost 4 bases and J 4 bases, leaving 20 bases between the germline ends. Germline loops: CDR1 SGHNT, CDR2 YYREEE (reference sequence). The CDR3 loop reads CASSPTEGRDGTEAFF. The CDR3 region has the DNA TGTGCCAGCAGCCCAACCGAGGGCAGGGATGGCACTGAAGCTTTCTTT.